The 24 T cell receptor beta chains reported below all come from one sample, sequenced in a study of human T cells and chemical hapten exposure. Indicated time point: pre-sensitization, week 0. The treatment denotes: therapeutic diphenylcyclopropenone sensitization with weekly scalp DPC. From the RACE reads, TCRdb called clonotypes with MiXCR, one entry per CDR3 protein. The sample records about 290,000 distinct CDR3 sequences, 7.5% to 9% being singletons. The input for sequencing was whole blood, taken in connection with sensitization to the hapten diphenylcyclopropenone (DPC). These receptors all come from a man between 18 and 35 years old with alopecia areata. Some clones in this sample may be carry-over from other donors' samples.

The chain carries TRBV4-3 and TRBJ2-3; 8 nucleotides match TRBD2. In germline, CDR1 is LGHNA, CDR2 YSLEER. V shed 1 base, J shed 1 base, and the junction held 1 base outside the gene matches. The CDR3 has 15 residues. Here the CDR3 reads CASSQGGLGTDTQYF. The CDR3 nucleotides read TGCGCCAGCAGCCAAGGGGGACTAGGCACAGATACGCAGTATTTT.

This chain joins TRBV7-9 and TRBJ2-7; D not certain. Trimming removed 5 bases from V and 5 bases from J, with 13 bases in between. Germline CDR1 is SEHNR and CDR2 is FQNEAQ (reference sequence). This CDR3 is 13 amino acids long. CDR3 loop: CASSPGPGDEQYV. Here the CDR3 DNA reads TGTGCCAGCAGCCCAGGCCCGGGCGACGAGCAGTACGTC.

This clonotype was seen many times. This chain connects TRBV7-6 to TRBJ2-1, with 10 bases fitting TRBD2. From germline, CDR1 is SGHVS and CDR2 FNYEAQ. The CDR3 has 16 residues. With 1 base clipped from V and 9 bases from J, the junction kept 9 bases outside the gene matches. The CDR3 nucleotides read TGTGCCAGCAGCTTAGTATCCAGCGGGGGGGCACTTGAGCAGTTCTTC. Its protein product is CASSLVSSGGALEQFF.

In its sample, this clonotype was seen a few times. The chain carries TRBV20-1 and TRBJ1-1; D gene unclear. Germline V gene sequence: CDR1 DFQATT, CDR2 SNEGSKA (reference sequence). The CDR3 loop spans 11 amino acids. CDR3: CSPNRDTEAFF. The CDR3, as DNA: TGCAGCCCAAACCGGGACACTGAAGCTTTCTTT.

This chain uses TRBV20-1 with TRBJ1-1, with D perhaps matching TRBD1 (6 bases). CDR1 DFQATT and CDR2 SNEGSKA come from the germline V gene (reference sequence). Trimming shortened V by 3 bases and J by 7 bases, and 18 bases separated the two germline ends. The CDR3 length is 14 residues. The CDR3 DNA reads TGCAGTGCTAGGACACCACAGGGCAAATTTGAAGCTTTCTTT. It encodes CSARTPQGKFEAFF.

This chain joins TRBV14 and TRBJ1-2; 7 nucleotides line up with TRBD1. Germline lookup yields CDR1 SGHDN and CDR2 FVKESK. The CDR3 has 16 amino acids. V shed 1 base and J 4 bases; nucleotides not matched to a gene: 9. The chain's CDR3 is CASSQGLRGFPYGYTF. The DNA for the CDR3 is TGTGCCAGCAGCCAAGGTCTCAGGGGGTTCCCCTATGGCTACACCTTC.

This clonotype was detected a few times. V and J are TRBV6-2 or TRBV6-3 and TRBJ2-1; D remains unclear. Germline values: CDR1 MNHEY, CDR2 SVGEGT. Trimming took 1 base from V and 4 from J, leaving 5 bases between them. The CDR3 runs 13 residues. CDR3 nucleotides: TGTGCCAGCAGTTACTACCGTTACAATGAGCAGTTCTTC. It codes for CASSYYRYNEQFF.

This clonotype occurred a few times. This chain connects TRBV6-2 or TRBV6-3 to TRBJ2-1, with a tentative D call TRBD1 (6 bases). In germline, CDR1 is MNHEY, CDR2 SVGEGT. V lost 0 bases, J lost 8 bases, and 17 bases lay in between. The CDR3 length is 16 residues. The CDR3 bases are TGTGCCAGCAGTTACTCAGACAGGAGGAGTCCGGATGAGCAGTTCTTC. This sequence encodes CASSYSDRRSPDEQFF.

This chain uses TRBV7-6 with TRBJ2-5; no clear D gene. The CDR3 covers 13 residues. Germline V gene lookup returns CDR1 SGHVS and CDR2 FNYEAQ. Trimming left V 5 bases short and J 3 bases short, with 10 bases between. The CDR3 loop reads CASSGVPKETQYF. The CDR3 nucleotides are TGTGCCAGCAGCGGGGTCCCAAAAGAGACCCAGTACTTC.

This chain links TRBV7-9 with TRBJ2-1, with unresolved D. Trimming removed 1 base from V and 4 bases from J, with 14 bases in between. The CDR3 runs to 16 residues. Per germline, CDR1 SEHNR and CDR2 FQNEAQ (reference sequence). CDR3 amino acids: CASSLVSGPTYNEQFF. CDR3 bases: TGTGCCAGCAGCTTAGTCTCCGGACCGACTTACAATGAGCAGTTCTTC.

V and J are TRBV6-2 or TRBV6-3 and TRBJ1-1; a possible D gene is TRBD1 (6 bases). The CDR3 is 14 residues long. Trimming stripped 8 bases from V and 4 bases from J, with 17 bases between. From germline, CDR1 is MNHEY and CDR2 SVGEGT. CDR3 region: CASSAQGKATEAFF. CDR3 nucleotides: TGTGCCAGCTCCGCACAGGGTAAGGCCACTGAAGCTTTCTTT.

A few counts support this clonotype. This chain joins TRBV29-1 and TRBJ2-7, with D perhaps TRBD1 (6 bases). V was clipped by 0 bases and J by 6 bases, with 12 bases between them. Germline V CDR1 and CDR2: SQVTM, ANQGSEA. The CDR3 covers 13 residues. The CDR3 DNA follows: TGCAGCGTTGAAGAGAGCAGGGGCGGCGAGCAGTACGTC. It specifies CSVEESRGGEQYV.

In its sample, this clonotype was seen a few times. This sequence joins TRBV12-3 or TRBV12-4 and TRBJ1-1; 7 positions agree with TRBD1. V lost 6 bases and J lost 1; bases outside the gene matches: 8. The CDR3 has 15 amino acids. As DNA, the CDR3 is TGTGCCAGCAGCCAGCAGGGACAGAGGAACACTGAAGCTTTCTTT. Translation: CASSQQGQRNTEAFF.

J is TRBJ2-1 and V is TRBV15; 9 bases fit TRBD2. Germline values: CDR1 LNHNV, CDR2 YYDKDF (reference sequence). The CDR3 loop spans 15 amino acids. With 0 bases clipped from V and 7 bases from J, the junction kept 4 bases outside the gene matches. The CDR3 loop is CATSRDPAGGNEQFF. CDR3 in DNA: TGTGCCACCAGCAGAGATCCAGCGGGGGGAAATGAGCAGTTCTTC. The full variable domain, its missing parts supplied by reference TRBV15 and TRBJ2-1, is DAMVIQNPRYQVTQFGKPVTLSCSQTLNHNVMYWYQQKSSQAPKLLFHYYDKDFNNEADTPDNFQSRRPNTSFCFLDIRSPGLGDTAMYLCATSRDPAGGNEQFFGPGTRLTVL.

This clonotype was seen a few times. The V call is TRBV14, the J call TRBJ2-5, with D uncertain. CDR1 is SGHDN and CDR2 is FVKESK in the germline V gene. CDR3 length equals 16 residues. V dropped 0 bases and J dropped 7 bases, with 18 bases sitting between them. The CDR3 bases are TGTGCCAGCAGCCAAGATCAGGCGGCCTACCTTGGGACCCAGTACTTC. This sequence encodes CASSQDQAAYLGTQYF.

This clonotype was seen only a few times. The V call is TRBV9, the J call TRBJ1-1; no firm D call. There are 16 residues in the CDR3. The V end lost 0 bases, the J end lost 0 bases, and 12 bases lay between the germline ends. Germline V CDR1 and CDR2: SGDLS, YYNGEE. The CDR3 here is CASSVVRGGLNTEAFF. CDR3 DNA sequence: TGTGCCAGCAGCGTAGTCCGCGGAGGGTTGAACACTGAAGCTTTCTTT.

The chain recombines TRBV4-3 with TRBJ2-7; D is unresolved. The CDR3 extends over 15 amino acids. The germline gives CDR1 LGHNA, CDR2 YSLEER. Trimming stripped 0 bases from V and 0 bases from J, with 9 bases between. DNA for the CDR3: TGCGCCAGCAGCCAAGAAATAGGTCCCTCCTACGAGCAGTACTTC. Translated: CASSQEIGPSYEQYF.

This clonotype was observed many times. The V gene is TRBV6-5, the J gene TRBJ1-5; D gene uncertain. This CDR3 is 13 amino acids long. Deletions cut 7 bases from V and 0 bases from J, with 7 bases between. Germline V gene lookup returns CDR1 MNHEY and CDR2 SVGAGI. Here the CDR3 reads CASKVNSNQPQHF. CDR3 nucleotide sequence: TGTGCCAGCAAAGTCAATAGCAATCAGCCCCAGCATTTT.

This clonotype has a count of ten or more. The chain couples TRBV25-1 to TRBJ1-5; the D is unclear. CDR3 length: 13 residues. Germline V lookup: CDR1 MGHDK, CDR2 SYGVNS. Trimming stripped 1 base from V and 5 bases from J, with 6 bases between. CDR3 sequence: CASSESKDQPQHF. In DNA form, the CDR3 reads TGTGCCAGCAGTGAATCCAAGGATCAGCCCCAGCATTTT.

This clonotype was recorded many times. The chain couples TRBV10-3 to TRBJ1-2, with D hard to call. Trimming stripped 2 bases from V and 5 bases from J, with 18 bases between. This CDR3 contains 16 residues. Germline assignment: CDR1 ENHRY and CDR2 SYGVKD. Here the CDR3 reads CAISETLMGGAYGYTF. CDR3 in DNA: TGTGCCATCAGTGAGACCCTTATGGGCGGAGCTTATGGCTACACCTTC.

The genes are TRBV3-1 and TRBJ1-1; D not resolved. Trimming took 1 base from V and 1 from J, leaving 4 bases between them. Germline-derived CDR1 and CDR2 are LGHDT and YNNKEL (reference sequence). The CDR3 runs 13 residues. CDR3 sequence: CASSQGTNTEAFF. The CDR3 DNA is TGTGCCAGCAGCCAAGGTACGAACACTGAAGCTTTCTTT.

This clonotype was counted ten times or more. The rearrangement joins TRBV27 to TRBJ1-6; D is possibly TRBD1 (5 bases). Trimming cost V 7 bases and J 0 bases, with 13 bases left between them. This CDR3 has 16 residues. Germline V gene lookup returns CDR1 MNHEY and CDR2 SMNVEV (reference sequence). CDR3 amino acids: CASKPEGLSYNSPLHF. The CDR3 DNA reads TGTGCCAGCAAGCCGGAGGGGCTCTCCTATAATTCACCCCTCCACTTT.

This clonotype was seen at least ten times. The chain recombines TRBV5-1 with TRBJ2-7, with TRBD1 as a possible D gene (5 bases). The germline gives CDR1 SGHRS, CDR2 YFSETQ. This CDR3 is 15 amino acids long. V shed 4 bases and J shed 2 bases, with 16 bases lying between them. The CDR3 loop is CASSPDDSVPYEQYF. In DNA, the CDR3 is TGCGCCAGCAGCCCGGACGACAGTGTTCCCTACGAGCAGTACTTC.

The J gene is TRBJ1-1, the V gene TRBV3-1; a weak D match, TRBD1 (6 bases). This CDR3 is built from 14 residues. Looked up from germline, CDR1 is LGHDT and CDR2 is YNNKEL (reference sequence). V lost 4 bases, J lost 3 bases, and 12 bases lay in between. The DNA for the CDR3 is TGTGCCAGCAGCCCCTTAGGGACACACACTGAAGCTTTCTTT. Protein: CASSPLGTHTEAFF.